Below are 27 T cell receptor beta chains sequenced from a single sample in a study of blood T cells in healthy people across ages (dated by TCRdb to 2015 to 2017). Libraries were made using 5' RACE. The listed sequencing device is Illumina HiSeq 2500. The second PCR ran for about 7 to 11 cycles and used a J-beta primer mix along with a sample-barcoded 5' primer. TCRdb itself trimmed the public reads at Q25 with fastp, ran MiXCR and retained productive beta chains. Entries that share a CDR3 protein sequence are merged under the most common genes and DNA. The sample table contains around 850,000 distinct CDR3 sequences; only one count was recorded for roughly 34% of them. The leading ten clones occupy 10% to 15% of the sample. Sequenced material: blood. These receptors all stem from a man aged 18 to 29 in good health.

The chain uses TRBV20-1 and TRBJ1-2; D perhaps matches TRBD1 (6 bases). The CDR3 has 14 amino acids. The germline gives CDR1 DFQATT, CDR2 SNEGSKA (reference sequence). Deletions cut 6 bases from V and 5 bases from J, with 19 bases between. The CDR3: CSAEPRDNEYGYTF. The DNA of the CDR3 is TGCAGTGCGGAACCCCGGGACAATGAATATGGCTACACCTTC.

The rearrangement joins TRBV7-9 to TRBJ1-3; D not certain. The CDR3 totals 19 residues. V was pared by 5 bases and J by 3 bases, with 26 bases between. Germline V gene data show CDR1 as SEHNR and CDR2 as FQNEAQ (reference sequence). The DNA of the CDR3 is TGTGCCAGCAGCGCTAGAGGAGCTTACTCAAACAAAAATGGAAACACCATATATTTT. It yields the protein CASSARGAYSNKNGNTIYF.

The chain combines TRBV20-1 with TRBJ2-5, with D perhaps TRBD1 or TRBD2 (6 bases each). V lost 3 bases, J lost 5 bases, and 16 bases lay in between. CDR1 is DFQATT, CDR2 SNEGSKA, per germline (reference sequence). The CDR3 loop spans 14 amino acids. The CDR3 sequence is CSARSEGGLETQYF. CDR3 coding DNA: TGCAGTGCTAGGTCCGAAGGGGGGTTGGAGACCCAGTACTTC.

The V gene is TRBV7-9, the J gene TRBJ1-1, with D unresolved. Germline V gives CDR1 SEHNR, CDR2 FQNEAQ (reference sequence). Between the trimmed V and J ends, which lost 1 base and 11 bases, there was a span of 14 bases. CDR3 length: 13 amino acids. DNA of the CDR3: TGTGCCAGCAGCTTAGGCTCGGCGTCGGGGGCTTTCTTT. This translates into CASSLGSASGAFF.

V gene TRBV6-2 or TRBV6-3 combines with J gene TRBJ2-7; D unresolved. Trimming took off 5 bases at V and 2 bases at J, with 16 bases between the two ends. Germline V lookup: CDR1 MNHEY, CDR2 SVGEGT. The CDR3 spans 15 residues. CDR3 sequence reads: CASSTLTDPPYEQYF. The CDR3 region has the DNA TGTGCCAGCAGTACTCTGACTGATCCCCCCTACGAGCAGTACTTC.

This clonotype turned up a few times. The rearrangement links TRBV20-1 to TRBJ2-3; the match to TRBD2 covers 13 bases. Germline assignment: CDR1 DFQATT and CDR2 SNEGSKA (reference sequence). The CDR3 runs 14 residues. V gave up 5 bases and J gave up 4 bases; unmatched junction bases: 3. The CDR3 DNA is TGCAGTGCTCCAGGACTAGCGGGGGCAGATACGCAGTATTTT. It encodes CSAPGLAGADTQYF.

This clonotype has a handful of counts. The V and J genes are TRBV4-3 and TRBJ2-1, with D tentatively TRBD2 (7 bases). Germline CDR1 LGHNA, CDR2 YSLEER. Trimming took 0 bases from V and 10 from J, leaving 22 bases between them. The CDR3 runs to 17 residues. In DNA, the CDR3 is TGCGCCAGCAGCCAAGATCGGTGGGGGGGCCCTGGGGGAGAGCAGTTCTTC. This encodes CASSQDRWGGPGGEQFF.

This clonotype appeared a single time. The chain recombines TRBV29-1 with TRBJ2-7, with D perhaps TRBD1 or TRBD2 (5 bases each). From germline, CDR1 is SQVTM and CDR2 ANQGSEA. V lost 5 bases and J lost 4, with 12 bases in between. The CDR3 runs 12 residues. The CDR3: CSVRDGHYEQYF. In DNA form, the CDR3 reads TGCAGCGTTCGGGACGGGCATTACGAGCAGTACTTC.

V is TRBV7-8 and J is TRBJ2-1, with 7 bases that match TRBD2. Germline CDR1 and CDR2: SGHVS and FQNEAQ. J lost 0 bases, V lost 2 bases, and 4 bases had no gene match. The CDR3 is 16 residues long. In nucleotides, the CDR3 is TGTGCCAGCAGCTTAAGGCGCGGGAGCTCCTACAATGAGCAGTTCTTC. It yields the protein CASSLRRGSSYNEQFF.

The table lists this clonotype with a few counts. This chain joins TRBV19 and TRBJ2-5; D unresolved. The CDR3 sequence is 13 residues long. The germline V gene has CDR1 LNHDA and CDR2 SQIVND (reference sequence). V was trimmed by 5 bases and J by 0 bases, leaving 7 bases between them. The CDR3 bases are TGTGCCAGTAGTTCGACTCACCAAGAGACCCAGTACTTC. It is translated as CASSSTHQETQYF. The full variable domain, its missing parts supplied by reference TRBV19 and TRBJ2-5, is DGGITQSPKYLFRKEGQNVTLSCEQNLNHDAMYWYRQDPGQGLRLIYYSQIVNDFQKGDIAEGYSVSREKKESFPLTVTSAQKNPTAFYLCASSSTHQETQYFGPGTRLLVL.

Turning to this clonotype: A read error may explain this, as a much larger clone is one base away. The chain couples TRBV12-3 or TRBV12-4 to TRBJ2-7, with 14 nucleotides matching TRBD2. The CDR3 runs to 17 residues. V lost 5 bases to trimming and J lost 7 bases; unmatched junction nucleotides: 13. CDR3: CASSTLRTSGGTSEQYF. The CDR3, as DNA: TGTGCCAGCAGTACCCTCAGGACTAGCGGGGGGACTAGTGAGCAGTACTTC.

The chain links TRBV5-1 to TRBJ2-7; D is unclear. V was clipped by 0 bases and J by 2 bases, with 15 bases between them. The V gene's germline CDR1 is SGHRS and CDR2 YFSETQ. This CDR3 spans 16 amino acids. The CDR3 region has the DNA TGCGCCAGCAGCTTGGGGGGATGGAATCCTACCTACGAGCAGTACTTC. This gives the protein CASSLGGWNPTYEQYF. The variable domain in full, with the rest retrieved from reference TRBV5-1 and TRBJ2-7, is KAGVTQTPRYLIKTRGQQVTLSCSPISGHRSVSWYQQTPGQGLQFLFEYFSETQRNKGNFPGRFSGRQFSNSRSEMNVSTLELGDSALYLCASSLGGWNPTYEQYFGPGTRLTVT.

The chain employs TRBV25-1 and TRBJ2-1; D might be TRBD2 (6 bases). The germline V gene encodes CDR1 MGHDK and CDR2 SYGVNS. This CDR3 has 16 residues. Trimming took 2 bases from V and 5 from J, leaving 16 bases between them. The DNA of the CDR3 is TGTGCCAGCAGTGAAGGGGGGTCCACGAGGGACAATGAGCAGTTCTTC. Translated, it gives CASSEGGSTRDNEQFF.

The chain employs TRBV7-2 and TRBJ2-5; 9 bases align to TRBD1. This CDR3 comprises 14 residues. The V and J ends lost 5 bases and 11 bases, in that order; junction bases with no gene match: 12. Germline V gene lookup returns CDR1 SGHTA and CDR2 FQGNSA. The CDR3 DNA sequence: TGTGCCAGCAGCCCCCGGACAGGGGTATCGGGGCAGTACTTC. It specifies CASSPRTGVSGQYF.

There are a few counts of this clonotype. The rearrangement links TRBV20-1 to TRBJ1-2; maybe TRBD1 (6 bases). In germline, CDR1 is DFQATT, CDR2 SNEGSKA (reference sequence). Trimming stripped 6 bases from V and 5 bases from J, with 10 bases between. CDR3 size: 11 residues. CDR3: CSAQQGYGYTF. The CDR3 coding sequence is TGCAGTGCCCAACAGGGTTATGGCTACACCTTC.

Written as DNA, the CDR3 is TGTGCCAGCAGGCCAGACACCGGGGAGCTGTTTTTT. Protein sequence: CASRPDTGELFF. The chain combines TRBV2 with TRBJ2-2, with unresolved D. CDR3 size: 12 residues. Trimming shortened V by 6 bases and J by 3 bases, and 5 bases separated the two germline ends. Germline V CDR1 and CDR2: SNHLY, FYNNEI.

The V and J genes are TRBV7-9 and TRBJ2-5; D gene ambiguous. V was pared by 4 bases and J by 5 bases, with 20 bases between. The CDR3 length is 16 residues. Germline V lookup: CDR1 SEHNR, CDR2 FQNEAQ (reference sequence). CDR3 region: CASSSILTGVRETQYF. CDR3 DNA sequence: TGTGCCAGCAGCTCAATTTTGACGGGTGTAAGGGAGACCCAGTACTTC.

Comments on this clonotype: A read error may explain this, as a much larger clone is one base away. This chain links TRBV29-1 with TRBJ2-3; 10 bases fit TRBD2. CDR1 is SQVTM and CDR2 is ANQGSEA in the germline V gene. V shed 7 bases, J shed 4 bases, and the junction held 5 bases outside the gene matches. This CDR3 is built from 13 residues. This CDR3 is CSGGTSVSDTQYF. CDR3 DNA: TGCAGCGGAGGGACTAGCGTATCAGATACGCAGTATTTT.

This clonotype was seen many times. CDR3 in DNA: TGCGCCAGCAGCCAAGATCCCGCTGGGACGGATTTCTACAATGAGCAGTTCTTC. Amino acids: CASSQDPAGTDFYNEQFF. The J gene is TRBJ2-1, the V gene TRBV4-3; tentatively, D is TRBD1 or TRBD2 (5 bases each). Germline lookup yields CDR1 LGHNA and CDR2 YSLEER. The CDR3 consists of 18 residues. The V gene lost 0 bases and the J gene lost 3 bases, with 18 bases spanning the gap.

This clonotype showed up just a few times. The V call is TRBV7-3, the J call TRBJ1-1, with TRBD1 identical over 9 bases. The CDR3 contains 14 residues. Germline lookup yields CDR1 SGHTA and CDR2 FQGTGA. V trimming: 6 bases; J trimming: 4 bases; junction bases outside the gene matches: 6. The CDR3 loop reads CASSTGGRGTEAFF. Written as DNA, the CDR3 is TGTGCCAGCAGTACAGGGGGCCGGGGCACTGAAGCTTTCTTT. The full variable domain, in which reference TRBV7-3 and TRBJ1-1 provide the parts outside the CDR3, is GAGVSQTPSNKVTEKGKYVELRCDPISGHTALYWYRQSLGQGPEFLIYFQGTGAADDSGLPNDRFFAVRPEGSVSTLKIQRTERGDSAVYLCASSTGGRGTEAFFGQGTRLTVV.

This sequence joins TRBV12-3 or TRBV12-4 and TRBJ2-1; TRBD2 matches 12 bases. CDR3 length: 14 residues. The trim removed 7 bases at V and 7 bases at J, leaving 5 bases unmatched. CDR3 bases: TGTGCCAGCACGTCCGGACTAGCGGGAAATGAGCAGTTCTTC. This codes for CASTSGLAGNEQFF.

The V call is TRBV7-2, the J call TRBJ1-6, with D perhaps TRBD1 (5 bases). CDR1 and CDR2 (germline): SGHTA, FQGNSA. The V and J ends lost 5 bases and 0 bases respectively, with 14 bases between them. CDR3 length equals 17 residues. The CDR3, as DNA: TGTGCCAGCAGCCCGGGACGGAGGAGCTCCTATAATTCACCCCTCCACTTT. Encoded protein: CASSPGRRSSYNSPLHF. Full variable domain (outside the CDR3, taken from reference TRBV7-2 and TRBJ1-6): GAGVSQSPSNKVTEKGKDVELRCDPISGHTALYWYRQSLGQGLEFLIYFQGNSAPDKSGLPSDRFSAERTGGSVSTLTIQRTQQEDSAVYLCASSPGRRSSYNSPLHFGNGTRLTVT.

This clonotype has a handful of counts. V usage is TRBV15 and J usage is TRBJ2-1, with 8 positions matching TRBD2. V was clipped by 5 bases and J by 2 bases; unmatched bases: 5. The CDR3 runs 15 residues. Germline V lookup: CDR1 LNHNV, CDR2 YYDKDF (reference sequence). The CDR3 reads CATSRGAGAYNEQFF. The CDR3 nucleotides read TGTGCCACCAGCCGAGGAGCGGGGGCCTACAATGAGCAGTTCTTC.

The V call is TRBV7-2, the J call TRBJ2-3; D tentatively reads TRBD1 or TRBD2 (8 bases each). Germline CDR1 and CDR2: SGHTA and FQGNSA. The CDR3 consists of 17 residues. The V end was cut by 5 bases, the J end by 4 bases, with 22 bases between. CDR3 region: CASSRGRTGTIADTQYF. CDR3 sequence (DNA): TGTGCCAGCAGCCGCGGGAGGACAGGGACGATCGCAGATACGCAGTATTTT. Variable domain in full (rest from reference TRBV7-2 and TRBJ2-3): GAGVSQSPSNKVTEKGKDVELRCDPISGHTALYWYRQSLGQGLEFLIYFQGNSAPDKSGLPSDRFSAERTGGSVSTLTIQRTQQEDSAVYLCASSRGRTGTIADTQYFGPGTRLTVL.

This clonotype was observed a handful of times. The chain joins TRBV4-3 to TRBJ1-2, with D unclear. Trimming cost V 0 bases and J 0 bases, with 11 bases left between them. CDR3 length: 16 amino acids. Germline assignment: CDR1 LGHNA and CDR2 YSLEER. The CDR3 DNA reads TGCGCCAGCAGCCAAGAATGGGCAGGAGCTAACTATGGCTACACCTTC. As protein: CASSQEWAGANYGYTF.

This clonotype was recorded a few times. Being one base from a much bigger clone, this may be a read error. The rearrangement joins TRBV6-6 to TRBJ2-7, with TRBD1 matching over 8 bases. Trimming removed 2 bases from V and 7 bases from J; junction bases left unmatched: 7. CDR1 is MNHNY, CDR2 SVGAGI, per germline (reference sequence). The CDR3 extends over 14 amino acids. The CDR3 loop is CASSYQGAGNEQYF. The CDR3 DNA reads TGTGCCAGCAGTTACCAGGGGGCTGGGAATGAGCAGTACTTC.

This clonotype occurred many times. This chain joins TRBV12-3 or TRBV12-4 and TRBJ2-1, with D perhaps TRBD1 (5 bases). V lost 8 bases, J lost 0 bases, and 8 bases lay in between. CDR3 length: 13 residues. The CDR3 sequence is CASDSSSYNEQFF. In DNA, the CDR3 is TGTGCCAGCGACAGTAGCTCCTACAATGAGCAGTTCTTC.